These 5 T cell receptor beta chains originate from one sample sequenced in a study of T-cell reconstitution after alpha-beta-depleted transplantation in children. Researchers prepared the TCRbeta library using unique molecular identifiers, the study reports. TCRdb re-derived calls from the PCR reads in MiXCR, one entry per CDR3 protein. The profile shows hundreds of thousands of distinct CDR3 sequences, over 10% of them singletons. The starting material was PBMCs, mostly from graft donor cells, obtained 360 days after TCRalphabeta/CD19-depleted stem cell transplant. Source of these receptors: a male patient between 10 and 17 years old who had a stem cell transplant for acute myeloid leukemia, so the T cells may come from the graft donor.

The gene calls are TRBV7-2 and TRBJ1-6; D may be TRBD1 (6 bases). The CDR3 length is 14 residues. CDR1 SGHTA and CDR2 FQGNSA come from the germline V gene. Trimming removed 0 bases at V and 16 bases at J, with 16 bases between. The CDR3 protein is CASSLAPGQLGLHF. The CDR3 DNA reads TGTGCCAGCAGCTTAGCCCCGGGACAATTAGGGCTCCACTTT.

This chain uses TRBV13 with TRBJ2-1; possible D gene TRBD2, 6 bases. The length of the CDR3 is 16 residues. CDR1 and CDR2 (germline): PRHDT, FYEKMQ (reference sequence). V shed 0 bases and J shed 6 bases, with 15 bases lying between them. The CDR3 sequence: CASSLGKLAGFNEQFF. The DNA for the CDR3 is TGTGCCAGCAGCTTAGGCAAACTAGCTGGCTTCAATGAGCAGTTCTTC.

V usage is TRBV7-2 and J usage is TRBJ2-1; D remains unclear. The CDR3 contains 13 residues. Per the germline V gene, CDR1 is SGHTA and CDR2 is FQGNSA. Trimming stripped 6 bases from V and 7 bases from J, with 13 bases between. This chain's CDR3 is CASSFKRGNEQFF. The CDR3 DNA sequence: TGTGCCAGCAGTTTTAAAAGAGGAAATGAGCAGTTCTTC.

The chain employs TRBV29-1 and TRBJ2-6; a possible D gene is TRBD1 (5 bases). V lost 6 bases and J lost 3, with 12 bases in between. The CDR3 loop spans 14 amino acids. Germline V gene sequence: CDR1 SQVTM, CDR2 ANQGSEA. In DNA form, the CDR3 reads TGCAGCGTCCTCAGGGTAGGTGGGGCCAACGTCCTGACTTTC. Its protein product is CSVLRVGGANVLTF.

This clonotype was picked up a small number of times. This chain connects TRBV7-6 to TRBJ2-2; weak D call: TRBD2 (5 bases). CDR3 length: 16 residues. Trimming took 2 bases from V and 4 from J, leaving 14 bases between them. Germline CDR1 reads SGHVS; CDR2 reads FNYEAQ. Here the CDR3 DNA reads TGTGCCAGCAGCTTAATAGCGTCCATCAGCACCGGGGAGCTGTTTTTT. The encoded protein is CASSLIASISTGELFF.